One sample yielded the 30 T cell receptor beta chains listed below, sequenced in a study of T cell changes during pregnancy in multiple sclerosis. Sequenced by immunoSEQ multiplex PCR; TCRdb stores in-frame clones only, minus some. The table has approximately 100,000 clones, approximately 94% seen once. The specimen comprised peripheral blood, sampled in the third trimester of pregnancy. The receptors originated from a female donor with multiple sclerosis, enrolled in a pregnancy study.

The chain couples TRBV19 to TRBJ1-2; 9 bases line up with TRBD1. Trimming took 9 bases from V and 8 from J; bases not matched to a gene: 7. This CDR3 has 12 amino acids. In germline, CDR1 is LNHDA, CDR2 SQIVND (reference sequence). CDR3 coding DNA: TGTGCCAGCCGACAGGGGGTGGAGGGCTACACCTTC. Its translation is CASRQGVEGYTF.

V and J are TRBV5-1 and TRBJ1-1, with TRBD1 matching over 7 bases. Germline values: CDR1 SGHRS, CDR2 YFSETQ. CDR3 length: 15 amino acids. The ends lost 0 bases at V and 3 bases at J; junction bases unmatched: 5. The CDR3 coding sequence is TGCGCCAGCAGCTTGGGAGGGGGACAGTACACTGAAGCTTTCTTT. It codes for CASSLGGGQYTEAFF.

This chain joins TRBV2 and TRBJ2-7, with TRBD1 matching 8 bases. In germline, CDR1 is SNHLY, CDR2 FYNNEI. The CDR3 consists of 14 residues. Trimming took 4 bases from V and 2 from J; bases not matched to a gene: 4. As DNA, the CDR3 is TGTGCCAGCAGTGTCCAGGGGGCTCCCTACGAGCAGTACTTC. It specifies CASSVQGAPYEQYF.

The CDR3 DNA follows: TGCAGCGTTGAAGATAACAGCGGGAGGGCCAGAAATGAGCAGTTCTTC. Residues: CSVEDNSGRARNEQFF. The chain links TRBV29-1 to TRBJ2-1, with TRBD2 matching 10 bases. The V gene's germline CDR1 is SQVTM and CDR2 ANQGSEA. V lost 0 bases to trimming and J lost 7 bases; unmatched junction nucleotides: 9. CDR3 length equals 16 residues.

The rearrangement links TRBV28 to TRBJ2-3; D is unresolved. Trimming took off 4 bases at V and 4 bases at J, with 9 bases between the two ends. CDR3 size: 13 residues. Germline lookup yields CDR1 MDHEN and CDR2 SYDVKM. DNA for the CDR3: TGTGCCAGCAGTTGGCCGGGTCCAGATACGCAGTATTTT. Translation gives CASSWPGPDTQYF.

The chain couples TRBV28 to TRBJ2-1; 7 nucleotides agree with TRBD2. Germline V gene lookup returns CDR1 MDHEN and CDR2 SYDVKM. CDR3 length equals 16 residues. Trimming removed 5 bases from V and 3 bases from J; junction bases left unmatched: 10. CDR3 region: CASSPALGGSYNEQFF. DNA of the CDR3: TGTGCCAGCAGTCCCGCCTTGGGCGGGAGCTACAATGAGCAGTTCTTC.

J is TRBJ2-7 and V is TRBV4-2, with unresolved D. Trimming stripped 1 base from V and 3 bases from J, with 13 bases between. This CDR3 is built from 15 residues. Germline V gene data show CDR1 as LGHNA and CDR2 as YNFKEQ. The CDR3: CASSQVRRGGYEQYF. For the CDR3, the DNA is TGTGCCAGCAGCCAAGTACGGAGAGGTGGCTACGAGCAGTACTTC.

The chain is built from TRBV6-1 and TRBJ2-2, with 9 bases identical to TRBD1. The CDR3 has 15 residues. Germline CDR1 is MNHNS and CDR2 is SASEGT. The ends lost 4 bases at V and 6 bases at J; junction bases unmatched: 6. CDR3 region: CASSAGQGRPGELFF. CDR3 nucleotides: TGTGCCAGCAGTGCCGGACAGGGGAGGCCCGGGGAGCTGTTTTTT.

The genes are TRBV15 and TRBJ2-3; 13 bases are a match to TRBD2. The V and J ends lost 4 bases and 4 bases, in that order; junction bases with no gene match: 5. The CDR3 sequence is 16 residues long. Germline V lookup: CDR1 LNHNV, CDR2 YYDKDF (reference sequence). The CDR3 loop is CATSTALAGGADTQYF. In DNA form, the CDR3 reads TGTGCCACCAGCACCGCACTAGCGGGAGGGGCAGATACGCAGTATTTT.

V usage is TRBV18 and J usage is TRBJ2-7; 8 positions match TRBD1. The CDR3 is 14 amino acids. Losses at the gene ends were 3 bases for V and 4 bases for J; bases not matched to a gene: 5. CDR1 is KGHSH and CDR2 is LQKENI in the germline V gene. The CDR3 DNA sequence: TGTGCCAGCTCACCGGGCAGGGGGCCGTACGAGCAGTACTTC. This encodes CASSPGRGPYEQYF.

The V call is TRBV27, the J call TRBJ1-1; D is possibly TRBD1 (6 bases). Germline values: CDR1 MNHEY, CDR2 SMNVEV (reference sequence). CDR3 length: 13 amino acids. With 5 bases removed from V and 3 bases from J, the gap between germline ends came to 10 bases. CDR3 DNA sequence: TGTGCCAGCAGTGAACAGGGTTACACTGAAGCTTTCTTT. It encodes CASSEQGYTEAFF.

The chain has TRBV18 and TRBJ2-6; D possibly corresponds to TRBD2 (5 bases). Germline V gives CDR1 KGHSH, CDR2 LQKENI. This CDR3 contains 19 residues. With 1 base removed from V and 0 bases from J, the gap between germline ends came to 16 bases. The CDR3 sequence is CASSPLSAGISSGANVLTF. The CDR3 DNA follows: TGTGCCAGCTCACCACTTTCTGCGGGCATCAGCTCTGGGGCCAACGTCCTGACTTTC. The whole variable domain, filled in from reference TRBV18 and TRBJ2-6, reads NAGVMQNPRHLVRRRGQEARLRCSPMKGHSHVYWYRQLPEEGLKFMVYLQKENIIDESGMPKERFSAEFPKEGPSILRIQQVVRGDSAAYFCASSPLSAGISSGANVLTFGAGSRLTVL.

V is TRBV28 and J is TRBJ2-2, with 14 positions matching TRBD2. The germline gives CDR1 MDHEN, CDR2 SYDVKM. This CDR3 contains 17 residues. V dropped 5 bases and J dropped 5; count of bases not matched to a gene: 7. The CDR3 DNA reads TGTGCCAGCAGTCTGGGACTAGCGGGAGTTAGGACCGGGGAGCTGTTTTTT. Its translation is CASSLGLAGVRTGELFF.

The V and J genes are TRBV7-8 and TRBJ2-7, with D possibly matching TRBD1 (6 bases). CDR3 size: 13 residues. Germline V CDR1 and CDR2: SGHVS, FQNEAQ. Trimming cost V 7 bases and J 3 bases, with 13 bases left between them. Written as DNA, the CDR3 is TGTGCCAGCACCGGGACAATCCTCTACGAGCAGTACTTC. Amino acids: CASTGTILYEQYF.

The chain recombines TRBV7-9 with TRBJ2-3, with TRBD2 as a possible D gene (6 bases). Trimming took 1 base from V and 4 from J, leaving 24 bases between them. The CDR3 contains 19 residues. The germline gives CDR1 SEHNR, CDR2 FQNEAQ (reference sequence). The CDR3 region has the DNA TGTGCCAGCAGCTTAGAGGGACGGATTAGGAGGGACCGGGCAGATACGCAGTATTTT. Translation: CASSLEGRIRRDRADTQYF.

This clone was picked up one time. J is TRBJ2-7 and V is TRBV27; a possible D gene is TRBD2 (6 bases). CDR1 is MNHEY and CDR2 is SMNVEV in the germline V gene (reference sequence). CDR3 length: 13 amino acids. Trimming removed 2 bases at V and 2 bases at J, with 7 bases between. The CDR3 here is CASSLRETYEQYF. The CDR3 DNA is TGTGCCAGCAGTTTACGGGAGACCTACGAGCAGTACTTC.

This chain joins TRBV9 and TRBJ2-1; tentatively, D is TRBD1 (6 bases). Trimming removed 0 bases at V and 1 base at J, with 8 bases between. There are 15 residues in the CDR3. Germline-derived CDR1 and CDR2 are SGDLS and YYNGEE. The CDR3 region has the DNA TGTGCCAGCAGCGTAGGGGGGCAGTCCTACAATGAGCAGTTCTTC. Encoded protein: CASSVGGQSYNEQFF. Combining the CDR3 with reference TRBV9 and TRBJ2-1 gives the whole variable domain DSGVTQTPKHLITATGQRVTLRCSPRSGDLSVYWYQQSLDQGLQFLIQYYNGEERAKGNILERFSAQQFPDLHSELNLSSLELGDSALYFCASSVGGQSYNEQFFGPGTRLTVL.

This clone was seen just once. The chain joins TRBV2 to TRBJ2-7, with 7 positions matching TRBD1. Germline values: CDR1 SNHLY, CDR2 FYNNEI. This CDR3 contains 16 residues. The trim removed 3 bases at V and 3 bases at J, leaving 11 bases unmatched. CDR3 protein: CASSDPGQLTRYEQYF. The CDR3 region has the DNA TGTGCCAGCAGTGACCCGGGACAGCTGACCCGCTACGAGCAGTACTTC.

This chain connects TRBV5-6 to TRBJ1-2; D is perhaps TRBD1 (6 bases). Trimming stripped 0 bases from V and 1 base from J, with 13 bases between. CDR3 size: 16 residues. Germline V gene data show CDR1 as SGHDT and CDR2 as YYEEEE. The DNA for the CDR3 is TGTGCCAGCAGCTTGGTCGGCAGGGGTCATAACTATGGCTACACCTTC. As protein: CASSLVGRGHNYGYTF.

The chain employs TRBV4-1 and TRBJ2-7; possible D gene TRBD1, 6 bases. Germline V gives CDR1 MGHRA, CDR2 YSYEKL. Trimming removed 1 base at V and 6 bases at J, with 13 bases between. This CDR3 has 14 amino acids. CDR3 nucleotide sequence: TGCGCCAGCAGCCAAGGTTGGGGGCAGGGCGAGCAGTACTTC. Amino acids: CASSQGWGQGEQYF.

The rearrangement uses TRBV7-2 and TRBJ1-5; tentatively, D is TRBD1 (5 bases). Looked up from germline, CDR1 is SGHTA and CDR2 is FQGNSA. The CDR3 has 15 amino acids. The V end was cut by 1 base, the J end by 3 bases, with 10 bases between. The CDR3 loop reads CASSLVFRANQPQHF. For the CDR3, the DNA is TGTGCCAGCAGCTTAGTGTTCAGGGCCAATCAGCCCCAGCATTTT.

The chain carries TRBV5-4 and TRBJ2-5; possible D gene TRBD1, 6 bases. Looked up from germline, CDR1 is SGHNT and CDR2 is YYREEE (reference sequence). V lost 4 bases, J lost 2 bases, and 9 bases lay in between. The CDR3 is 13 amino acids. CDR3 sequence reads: CASSMGQQETQYF. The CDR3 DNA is TGTGCCAGCAGCATGGGACAACAAGAGACCCAGTACTTC. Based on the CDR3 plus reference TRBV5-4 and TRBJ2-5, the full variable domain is ETGVTQSPTHLIKTRGQQVTLRCSSQSGHNTVSWYQQALGQGPQFIFQYYREEENGRGNFPPRFSGLQFPNYSSELNVNALELDDSALYLCASSMGQQETQYFGPGTRLLVL.

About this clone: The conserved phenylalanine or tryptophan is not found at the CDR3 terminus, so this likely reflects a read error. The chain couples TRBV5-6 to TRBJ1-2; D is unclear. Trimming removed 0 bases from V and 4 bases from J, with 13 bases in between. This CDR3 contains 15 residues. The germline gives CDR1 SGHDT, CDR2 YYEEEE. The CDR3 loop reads CASSLEHLHSYGYTL. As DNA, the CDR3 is TGTGCCAGCAGCTTGGAACACCTTCATAGCTATGGCTACACCCTC.

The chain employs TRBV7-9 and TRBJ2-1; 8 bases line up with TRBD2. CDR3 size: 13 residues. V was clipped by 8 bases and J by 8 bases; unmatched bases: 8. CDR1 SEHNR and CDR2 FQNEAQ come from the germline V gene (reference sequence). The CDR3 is CASCQRETDEQFF. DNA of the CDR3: TGTGCCAGCTGCCAGCGGGAGACGGATGAGCAGTTCTTC.

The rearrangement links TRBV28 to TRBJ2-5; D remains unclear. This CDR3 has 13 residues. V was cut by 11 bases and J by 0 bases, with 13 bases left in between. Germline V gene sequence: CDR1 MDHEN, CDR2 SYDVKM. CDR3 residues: CAGSPADQETQYF. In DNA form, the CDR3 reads TGTGCCGGAAGCCCCGCGGACCAAGAGACCCAGTACTTC.

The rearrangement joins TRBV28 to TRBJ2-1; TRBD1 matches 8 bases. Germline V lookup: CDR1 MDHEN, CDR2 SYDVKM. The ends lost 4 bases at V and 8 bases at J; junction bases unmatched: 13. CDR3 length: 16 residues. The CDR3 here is CASSSTQGQGWHEQFF. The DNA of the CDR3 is TGTGCCAGCAGTTCGACGCAAGGACAGGGTTGGCATGAGCAGTTCTTC.

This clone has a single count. CDR3 in DNA: TGTGCCATCAGTGGATCGGGGACTGGGGCCAACGTCCTGACTTTC. Its translation: CAISGSGTGANVLTF. The rearrangement links TRBV10-3 to TRBJ2-6; tentative D call: TRBD2 (5 bases). The CDR3 has 15 amino acids. Germline V gives CDR1 ENHRY, CDR2 SYGVKD. V dropped 4 bases and J dropped 2 bases, with 9 bases sitting between them.

The CDR3 sequence is CASRGTGVRTEAFF. The CDR3 bases are TGTGCCAGCAGGGGGACAGGGGTAAGGACTGAAGCTTTCTTT. This sequence joins TRBV6-5 and TRBJ1-1, with TRBD1 matching 10 bases. CDR3 length: 14 residues. V lost 6 bases to trimming and J lost 5 bases; unmatched junction nucleotides: 6. In germline, CDR1 is MNHEY, CDR2 SVGAGI.

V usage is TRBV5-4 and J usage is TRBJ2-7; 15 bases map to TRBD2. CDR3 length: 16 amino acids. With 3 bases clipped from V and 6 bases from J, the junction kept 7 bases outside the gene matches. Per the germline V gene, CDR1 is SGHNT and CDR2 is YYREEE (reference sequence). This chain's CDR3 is CASSSGTSGRFSEQYF. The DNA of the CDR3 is TGTGCCAGCAGCTCCGGGACTAGCGGGAGGTTTAGCGAGCAGTACTTC.

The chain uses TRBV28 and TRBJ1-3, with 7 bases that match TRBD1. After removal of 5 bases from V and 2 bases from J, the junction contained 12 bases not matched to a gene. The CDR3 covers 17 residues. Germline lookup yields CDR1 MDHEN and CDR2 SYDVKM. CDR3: CASSTRDRAWAGNTIYF. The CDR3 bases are TGTGCCAGCAGTACACGAGACAGGGCCTGGGCTGGAAACACCATATATTTT.